These 2 T cell receptor beta chains came from one sample sequenced in a study of response to subunit inactivated influenza vaccine. MiXCR was run by TCRdb on the RT-PCR reads, yielding one entry per CDR3 protein. In the table there are approximately 530,000 distinct CDR3 sequences, 10% to 15% of which are singletons. The source was PBMCs from blood, collected 40 to 50 days after vaccination. The receptors were sampled from a man in his fifties who received an inactivated influenza vaccine.

This clonotype was counted at least ten times. The V call is TRBV12-3 or TRBV12-4, the J call TRBJ2-1; TRBD2 aligns across 8 bases. Trimming took 3 bases from V and 7 from J; bases not matched to a gene: 2. CDR3 length equals 13 residues. CDR3 in DNA: TGTGCCAGCAGTTTGGCGGGAGGTAATGAGCAGTTCTTC. Translated: CASSLAGGNEQFF.

This clonotype came up a few times. The V gene is TRBV12-3 or TRBV12-4, the J gene TRBJ1-5, with D perhaps TRBD1 (6 bases). V gave up 6 bases and J gave up 1 base, with 13 bases separating them. This CDR3 has 15 residues. The CDR3 region is CASSRAGGSNQPQHF. Here the CDR3 DNA reads TGTGCCAGCAGCCGAGCGGGGGGCAGCAATCAGCCCCAGCATTTT.